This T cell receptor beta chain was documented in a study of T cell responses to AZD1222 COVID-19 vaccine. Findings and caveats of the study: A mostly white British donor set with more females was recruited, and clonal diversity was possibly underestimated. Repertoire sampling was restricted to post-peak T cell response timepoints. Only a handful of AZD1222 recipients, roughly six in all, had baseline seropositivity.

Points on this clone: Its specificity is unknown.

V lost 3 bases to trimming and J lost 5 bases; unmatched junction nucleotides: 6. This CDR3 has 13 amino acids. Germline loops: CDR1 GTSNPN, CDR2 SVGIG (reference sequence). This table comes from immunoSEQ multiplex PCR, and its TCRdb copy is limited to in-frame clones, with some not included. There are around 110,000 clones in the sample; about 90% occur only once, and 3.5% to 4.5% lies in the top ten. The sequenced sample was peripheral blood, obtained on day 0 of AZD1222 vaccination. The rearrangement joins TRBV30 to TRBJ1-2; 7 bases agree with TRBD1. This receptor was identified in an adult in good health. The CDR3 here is CAWRFGTAYGYTF. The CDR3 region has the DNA TGTGCCTGGAGGTTTGGGACAGCTTATGGCTACACCTTC.